This T cell receptor beta chain stems from a study of blood T cell repertoires in COVID-19. Study as a whole: There were acute and convalescent COVID-19 samples, and they came from the United States, Italy and Spain. Sample material is recorded as cDNA or gDNA derived from T cells, B-cell-depleted T cells, or PBMCs.

In its sample, this clone was seen a few times. The J segment lost 2 bases and the V segment lost 3 bases, leaving 4 bases of the junction unmatched. Germline CDR1 DFQATT, CDR2 SNEGSKA (reference sequence). The CDR3 is 14 residues long. Clones were sequenced by immunoSEQ multiplex PCR, and TCRdb holds only the in-frame ones, with some missing. The sample yields roughly 220,000 clones, 70% to 90% seen once. The sequenced sample consisted of peripheral blood. The chain is built from TRBV20-1 and TRBJ2-1; 7 bases map to TRBD1. The clonotype originates from a man aged 60 to 75 with acute or convalescent COVID-19. The CDR3 DNA sequence: TGCAGTGCTAGTTCACAGGGGACCTACAATGAGCAGTTCTTC. Amino acids: CSASSQGTYNEQFF.